This T cell receptor beta chain was profiled in a study of OX40 agonist ivuxolimab in advanced cancers. The assay was immunoSEQ multiplex PCR, and TCRdb's table has in-frame clones only and misses some. The sample carries about 88,000 clones, about 85% recorded once. The trim removed 5 bases at V and 0 bases at J, leaving 0 bases unmatched. This CDR3 comprises 13 residues. The germline CDR1 and CDR2 sequences are SGHDN and FVKESK. This clonotype was obtained from an adult with an advanced solid tumor such as melanoma, head and neck, liver or kidney cancer. The specimen was CD4+ or CD8+ T cells sorted from blood, collected in a trial of the OX40 agonist ivuxolimab. The chain links TRBV14 to TRBJ1-1; 7 bases fit TRBD1. The DNA of the CDR3 is TGTGCCAGCAGCGACAGGGTGAACACTGAAGCTTTCTTT. This translates into CASSDRVNTEAFF. Drawing the rest from reference TRBV14 and TRBJ1-1, the complete variable domain is EAGVTQFPSHSVIEKGQTVTLRCDPISGHDNLYWYRRVMGKEIKFLLHFVKESKQDESGMPNNRFLAERTGGTYSTLKVQPAELEDSGVYFCASSDRVNTEAFFGQGTRLTVV.